The 26 T cell receptor beta chains listed next were all sequenced from one sample in a study of identical twins. TCRdb reprocessed the 5' RACE reads with MiXCR, giving one entry per CDR3 protein. The sample holds under 900,000 distinct CDR3 sequences, 9% to 15% seen once. This sample was also put to use in a study of yellow fever vaccine responses in identical twins.

Sequencing was carried out using PBMCs. These receptor sequences come from a woman aged 18-30 years in good health.

This clonotype has a handful of counts. The chain couples TRBV20-1 to TRBJ2-7, with D hard to call. Between the trimmed V and J ends, which lost 1 base and 6 bases, there was a span of 13 bases. CDR3 length: 13 residues. Germline assignment: CDR1 DFQATT and CDR2 SNEGSKA (reference sequence). CDR3 residues: CSARGKGFFEQYV. The CDR3 nucleotides read TGCAGTGCTAGAGGGAAGGGTTTCTTCGAGCAGTACGTC.

The rearrangement links TRBV6-1 to TRBJ2-7; 11 positions match TRBD1. The CDR3 extends over 16 amino acids. J gave up 4 bases and V 0 bases, and 5 bases lay outside the gene matches. The germline V gene has CDR1 MNHNS and CDR2 SASEGT. For the CDR3, the DNA is TGTGCCAGCAGTGAAGCTTTCGGACAGGGGGCTTACGAGCAGTACTTC. It translates to CASSEAFGQGAYEQYF.

The chain couples TRBV3-1 to TRBJ2-1; the D gene is possibly TRBD2 (6 bases). Trimming removed 10 bases at V and 8 bases at J, with 18 bases between. The CDR3 contains 13 residues. Germline V gives CDR1 LGHDT, CDR2 YNNKEL (reference sequence). As DNA, the CDR3 is TGTGCCACCCGGCGCGGGATCGGGGATGAGCAGTTCTTC. Translated: CATRRGIGDEQFF.

The chain couples TRBV19 to TRBJ2-6; D not certain. CDR1 is LNHDA, CDR2 SQIVND, per germline (reference sequence). Trimming removed 3 bases from V and 1 base from J, with 19 bases in between. The CDR3 totals 19 residues. CDR3 in DNA: TGTGCCAGTAGTATGAAAAGGTCCCTATTTAATTCTGGGGCCAACGTCCTGACTTTC. It encodes CASSMKRSLFNSGANVLTF.

There are many counts of this clonotype. The chain employs TRBV5-1 and TRBJ1-2; unclear D gene. Trimming cost V 2 bases and J 0 bases, with 8 bases left between them. Germline lookup yields CDR1 SGHRS and CDR2 YFSETQ. The CDR3 length is 14 residues. CDR3 bases: TGCGCCAGCAGCTTCTCCGACTCTAACTATGGCTACACCTTC. This sequence encodes CASSFSDSNYGYTF.

V is TRBV27 and J is TRBJ1-2; D possibly corresponds to TRBD1 (5 bases). The germline V gene encodes CDR1 MNHEY and CDR2 SMNVEV (reference sequence). The CDR3 extends over 15 amino acids. V was clipped by 1 base and J by 2 bases, with 11 bases between them. The CDR3 loop is CASSLFSGQNYGYTF. Written as DNA, the CDR3 is TGTGCCAGCAGTTTATTCTCGGGGCAAAACTATGGCTACACCTTC.

The genes are TRBV2 and TRBJ2-7; D not certain. The CDR3 is 13 residues long. The germline V and J ends were trimmed by 1 base and 2 bases, with 6 bases remaining between them. Germline V gene data show CDR1 as SNHLY and CDR2 as FYNNEI. The CDR3 loop is CASSEGDTYEQYF. The CDR3, as DNA: TGTGCCAGCAGTGAAGGGGATACCTACGAGCAGTACTTC.

This clonotype was picked up many times. The genes are TRBV5-1 and TRBJ1-2, with 8 nucleotides matching TRBD1. V was pared by 1 base and J by 3 bases, with 2 bases of the junction left unmatched. The CDR3 covers 14 residues. CDR1 and CDR2 (germline): SGHRS, YFSETQ. CDR3 sequence: CASSLNRGDYGYTF. Here the CDR3 DNA reads TGCGCCAGCAGCTTGAACAGGGGGGACTATGGCTACACCTTC.

This clonotype has only a few counts. V gene TRBV5-6 combines with J gene TRBJ2-1, with D unresolved. Looked up from germline, CDR1 is SGHDT and CDR2 is YYEEEE. Trimming shortened V by 7 bases and J by 5 bases, and 10 bases separated the two germline ends. This CDR3 contains 12 residues. CDR3 sequence (DNA): TGTGCCAGCTATAACCCGAACAATGAGCAGTTCTTC. Translation: CASYNPNNEQFF.

This clonotype was recorded many times. For the CDR3, the DNA is TGTGCCAGCACCCGAGTAGGCACGAACAATGAGCAGTTCTTC. It encodes CASTRVGTNNEQFF. V is TRBV6-1 and J is TRBJ2-1, with D uncertain. V lost 7 bases and J lost 5, with 15 bases in between. CDR1 is MNHNS and CDR2 is SASEGT in the germline V gene. The CDR3 contains 14 residues.

This chain connects TRBV29-1 to TRBJ2-1, with D hard to call. This CDR3 is built from 11 residues. Germline V gives CDR1 SQVTM, CDR2 ANQGSEA. V was clipped by 7 bases and J by 10 bases, with 14 bases between them. DNA of the CDR3: TGCAGCGCTGGTGTAGCACAGGAGCAGTTCTTC. The encoded protein is CSAGVAQEQFF.

This clonotype has a handful of counts. The rearrangement links TRBV24-1 to TRBJ2-1, with D tentatively TRBD2 (5 bases). Trimming took off 8 bases at V and 8 bases at J, with 18 bases between the two ends. CDR3 size: 14 residues. The germline V gene encodes CDR1 KGHDR and CDR2 SFDVKD. The CDR3 nucleotides read TGTGCCACCACCACGTCCCGGGGTCCGGATGAGCAGTTCTTC. Its protein product is CATTTSRGPDEQFF.

In this sample, this clonotype turned up a few times. The V call is TRBV12-3 or TRBV12-4, the J call TRBJ2-1; tentative D call: TRBD2 (7 bases). This CDR3 contains 15 residues. V was pared by 6 bases and J by 8 bases, with 20 bases between. The CDR3 spells CASSPTRGGAYEQFF. The CDR3 DNA is TGTGCCAGCAGCCCAACTAGAGGGGGGGCGTATGAGCAGTTCTTC.

The chain carries TRBV25-1 and TRBJ1-4, with a weak D call TRBD1 (5 bases). The V end was cut by 1 base, the J end by 7 bases, with 13 bases between. Germline CDR1 MGHDK, CDR2 SYGVNS. The CDR3 is 15 residues long. Written as DNA, the CDR3 is TGTGCCAGCAGTGAATCTGGGACCGCGAGTGAAAAACTGTTTTTT. Protein: CASSESGTASEKLFF.

This clonotype was seen a few times. This rearrangement joins TRBV29-1 to TRBJ1-1; D ambiguous. V was cut by 5 bases and J by 4 bases, with 17 bases left in between. This CDR3 is 14 amino acids long. The germline V gene encodes CDR1 SQVTM and CDR2 ANQGSEA. Here the CDR3 DNA reads TGCAGCGTTCCGCCGGTCAAACGGGGCACTGAAGCTTTCTTT. Protein: CSVPPVKRGTEAFF.

The chain carries TRBV20-1 and TRBJ1-1, with D uncertain. Germline-derived CDR1 and CDR2 are DFQATT and SNEGSKA (reference sequence). This CDR3 has 14 residues. V was clipped by 0 bases and J by 1 base, with 9 bases between them. CDR3: CSARDPGRNTEAFF. CDR3 DNA: TGCAGTGCTAGAGATCCCGGCAGGAACACTGAAGCTTTCTTT.

This clonotype was counted a few times. The chain carries TRBV3-1 and TRBJ2-3; 7 bases map to TRBD2. V lost 3 bases to trimming and J lost 4 bases; unmatched junction nucleotides: 10. CDR3 size: 16 residues. Germline assignment: CDR1 LGHDT and CDR2 YNNKEL (reference sequence). The CDR3 DNA is TGTGCCAGCAGCCATTATGCGGGAGACGGTCCAGATACGCAGTATTTT. It yields the protein CASSHYAGDGPDTQYF.

CDR3 DNA sequence: TGTGCCAGCAGTTTCTGGTCAGATACGCAGTATTTT. Protein product: CASSFWSDTQYF. The V call is TRBV12-3 or TRBV12-4, the J call TRBJ2-3; D not certain. V was shortened by 3 bases and J by 4 bases, with 5 bases between the two germline ends. The CDR3 consists of 12 residues.

This clonotype was detected many times. J is TRBJ2-7 and V is TRBV7-2; 7 nucleotides match TRBD1. Trimming at V came to 6 bases and at J to 2 bases, leaving 7 bases not matched to a gene. The CDR3 is 14 amino acids. CDR1 is SGHTA and CDR2 is FQGNSA in the germline V gene. DNA of the CDR3: TGTGCCAGCAGGTCGGGACAGACCCCCTACGAGCAGTACTTC. It yields the protein CASRSGQTPYEQYF.

Only a few counts were recorded for this clonotype. This sequence joins TRBV29-1 and TRBJ1-4, with 12 bases lining up with TRBD1. V lost 5 bases to trimming and J lost 7 bases; unmatched junction nucleotides: 20. Germline V CDR1 and CDR2: SQVTM, ANQGSEA. CDR3 size: 19 residues. The CDR3 DNA sequence: TGCAGCGTTCGCTTCTACCGGGACAGGGGGCGCGGGGAGAGTGAAAAACTGTTTTTT. It translates to CSVRFYRDRGRGESEKLFF.

This clonotype came up a few times. The CDR3 sequence: CASSRSSPGQGTPYEQYV. The CDR3 coding sequence is TGTGCCAGCAGCCGGTCTTCTCCGGGACAGGGGACGCCCTACGAGCAGTACGTC. V usage is TRBV11-1 and J usage is TRBJ2-7, with 10 bases matching TRBD1. Germline V gives CDR1 SGHAT, CDR2 FQDESV (reference sequence). The CDR3 sequence is 18 residues long. The junction had 15 bases not matched to a gene; V was cut back by 5 bases and J by 2 bases.

This clonotype was counted between two and nine times. The rearrangement uses TRBV29-1 and TRBJ1-2, with D unclear. Deletions cut 0 bases from V and 1 base from J, with 12 bases between. CDR1 SQVTM and CDR2 ANQGSEA come from the germline V gene. The CDR3 is made up of 15 amino acids. The CDR3 sequence is CSVEEFNSLNYGYTF. The CDR3 nucleotides are TGCAGCGTTGAAGAGTTCAACAGCCTTAACTATGGCTACACCTTC.

The sample holds a few counts of this clonotype. The rearrangement links TRBV3-1 to TRBJ2-7; the match to TRBD1 covers 7 bases. The ends lost 3 bases at V and 6 bases at J; junction bases unmatched: 2. There are 12 residues in the CDR3. Germline loops: CDR1 LGHDT, CDR2 YNNKEL (reference sequence). CDR3 region: CASSQTGSEQYV. CDR3 nucleotide sequence: TGTGCCAGCAGCCAGACAGGGAGCGAGCAGTACGTC.

This clonotype was picked up a small number of times. The V call is TRBV10-3, the J call TRBJ1-1, with D possibly being TRBD1 (6 bases). Germline CDR1 and CDR2: ENHRY and SYGVKD. V was cut by 7 bases and J by 2 bases, with 11 bases left in between. The CDR3 loop spans 13 amino acids. The CDR3 region has the DNA TGTGCCATCAAGTGGACAGACAACACTGAAGCTTTCTTT. It is translated as CAIKWTDNTEAFF.

The rearrangement links TRBV5-1 to TRBJ2-1; 9 nucleotides match TRBD2. The CDR3 spans 16 residues. Germline V gene sequence: CDR1 SGHRS, CDR2 YFSETQ. Trimming took 4 bases from V and 5 from J; bases not matched to a gene: 10. CDR3 nucleotides: TGCGCCAGCAGCCCCGTTAGCGGGAGTTTTAACAATGAGCAGTTCTTC. Translation gives CASSPVSGSFNNEQFF.

This clonotype occurred a few times. V and J are TRBV7-9 and TRBJ1-1, with 11 bases fitting TRBD1. CDR1 is SEHNR, CDR2 FQNEAQ, per germline (reference sequence). Losses at the gene ends were 8 bases for V and 1 base for J; bases not matched to a gene: 6. The CDR3 extends over 15 amino acids. In nucleotides, the CDR3 is TGTGCCAGCGGGCCTGGACAGGGGGCGAACACTGAAGCTTTCTTT. Protein: CASGPGQGANTEAFF.